This passage covers 20 T cell receptor beta chains from one sample sequenced in a study of CD8+ T cells in alopecia areata. Extracted RNA was reverse transcribed into cDNA, the sequencing template. Clones were sequenced by immunoSEQ multiplex PCR, and TCRdb holds only the in-frame ones, with some missing. The sample contains approximately 150,000 clones, 85% to 90% of which appear only once. Sequencing used CD8+ T cells sorted from blood, obtained at week 0. The receptors stem from a human donor with alopecia areata.

V and J are TRBV27 and TRBJ2-7, with a possible D match to TRBD2 (6 bases). V dropped 5 bases and J dropped 3 bases, with 17 bases sitting between them. The CDR3 consists of 15 residues. From germline, CDR1 is MNHEY and CDR2 SMNVEV (reference sequence). The CDR3 DNA reads TGTGCCAGCAGTCCCACGTCCGGGAGAAGCTACGAGCAGTACTTC. It yields the protein CASSPTSGRSYEQYF.

The chain combines TRBV6-5 with TRBJ2-3; D unclear. V was shortened by 11 bases and J by 5 bases, with 8 bases between the two germline ends. CDR1 is MNHEY and CDR2 is SVGAGI in the germline V gene. The CDR3 loop spans 10 amino acids. This chain's CDR3 is CASVGDTQYF. The DNA for the CDR3 is TGTGCCTCTGTTGGAGATACGCAGTATTTT.

The rearrangement links TRBV7-9 to TRBJ1-1; D not certain. Germline CDR1 SEHNR, CDR2 FQNEAQ (reference sequence). The CDR3 runs 15 residues. V lost 4 bases and J lost 4, with 16 bases in between. The CDR3 DNA sequence: TGTGCCAGCAGCTCAGACCTCAGAACGGGCACTGAAGCTTTCTTT. Translation gives CASSSDLRTGTEAFF.

The chain carries TRBV25-1 and TRBJ2-1; 7 bases map to TRBD2. This CDR3 spans 14 amino acids. The V gene end was trimmed by 6 bases and the J gene end by 8 bases; junction bases not matched to a gene: 10. CDR1 and CDR2 from the germline V gene are MGHDK and SYGVNS. CDR3 sequence: CASSPRGGEDEQFF. The CDR3 nucleotides are TGTGCCAGCAGCCCACGGGGAGGGGAGGATGAGCAGTTCTTC.

This chain connects TRBV7-9 to TRBJ1-1; TRBD1 is a possible D gene (5 bases). Germline CDR1 SEHNR, CDR2 FQNEAQ (reference sequence). The CDR3 runs 14 residues. Between the trimmed V and J ends, which lost 2 bases and 8 bases, there was a span of 15 bases. The CDR3 sequence is CASSLPGRPQEAFF. For the CDR3, the DNA is TGTGCCAGCAGCTTACCGGGACGCCCTCAAGAAGCTTTCTTT. Based on the CDR3 plus reference TRBV7-9 and TRBJ1-1, the full variable domain is DTGVSQNPRHKITKRGQNVTFRCDPISEHNRLYWYRQTLGQGPEFLTYFQNEAQLEKSRLLSDRFSAERPKGSFSTLEIQRTEQGDSAMYLCASSLPGRPQEAFFGQGTRLTVV.

J is TRBJ2-1 and V is TRBV29-1; 12 bases fit TRBD2. Trimming cost V 0 bases and J 7 bases; bases outside gene matches: 4. CDR1 is SQVTM, CDR2 ANQGSEA, per germline. This CDR3 comprises 15 residues. The CDR3 DNA sequence: TGCAGCGTTGAAGACTTTACTAGCGGGAGGAATGAGCAGTTCTTC. Translation: CSVEDFTSGRNEQFF.

This rearrangement joins TRBV4-1 to TRBJ2-3; D may be TRBD2 (5 bases). CDR3 length: 13 residues. V was shortened by 2 bases and J by 5 bases, with 8 bases between the two germline ends. Germline V CDR1 and CDR2: MGHRA, YSYEKL. CDR3 loop: CASSQSAGDTQYF. For the CDR3, the DNA is TGCGCCAGCAGCCAAAGTGCGGGAGATACGCAGTATTTT.

The chain uses TRBV30 and TRBJ2-7, with D uncertain. Trimming stripped 7 bases from V and 0 bases from J, with 10 bases between. Looked up from germline, CDR1 is GTSNPN and CDR2 is SVGIG (reference sequence). CDR3 length: 12 amino acids. The CDR3 nucleotides read TGTGCCTTAACTGACTCCTCCTACGAGCAGTACTTC. Protein product: CALTDSSYEQYF.

V gene TRBV4-1 combines with J gene TRBJ2-1; 11 positions match TRBD1. After removal of 5 bases from V and 7 bases from J, the junction contained 10 bases not matched to a gene. Germline values: CDR1 MGHRA, CDR2 YSYEKL. This CDR3 is built from 16 residues. The CDR3 DNA is TGCGCCAGCAGCAGCAACGGACAGGGGGCCGGGAATGAGCAGTTCTTC. Protein sequence: CASSSNGQGAGNEQFF.

The CDR3: CAISGTAYEQYF. CDR3 DNA: TGTGCCATCAGTGGGACAGCCTACGAGCAGTACTTC. The V call is TRBV10-3, the J call TRBJ2-7; D perhaps matches TRBD1 (6 bases). Germline loops: CDR1 ENHRY, CDR2 SYGVKD. The CDR3 has 12 amino acids. Trimming left V 4 bases short and J 2 bases short, with 6 bases between.

The chain couples TRBV13 to TRBJ2-7; 7 positions match TRBD1. Germline values: CDR1 PRHDT, CDR2 FYEKMQ (reference sequence). This CDR3 is 16 amino acids long. V trimming: 5 bases; J trimming: 2 bases; junction bases outside the gene matches: 12. The CDR3 DNA follows: TGTGCCAGCAGCCGATTCATGGGGGACAGACCCTACGAGCAGTACTTC. Residues: CASSRFMGDRPYEQYF. Using reference TRBV13 and TRBJ2-7 for the parts outside the CDR3, the full variable domain is AAGVIQSPRHLIKEKRETATLKCYPIPRHDTVYWYQQGPGQDPQFLISFYEKMQSDKGSIPDRFSAQQFSDYHSELNMSSLELGDSALYFCASSRFMGDRPYEQYFGPGTRLTVT.

V and J are TRBV7-9 and TRBJ2-7, with D perhaps matching TRBD2 (6 bases). The V end lost 9 bases, the J end lost 5 bases, and 20 bases lay between the germline ends. Per the germline V gene, CDR1 is SEHNR and CDR2 is FQNEAQ (reference sequence). The CDR3 is 14 residues long. CDR3 residues: CASQDSGTVHEQYF. Here the CDR3 DNA reads TGTGCCAGTCAAGATAGCGGAACAGTCCACGAGCAGTACTTC.

The rearrangement uses TRBV4-1 and TRBJ1-5; D not resolved. This CDR3 is 15 amino acids long. With 1 base removed from V and 1 base from J, the gap between germline ends came to 8 bases. The germline V gene encodes CDR1 MGHRA and CDR2 YSYEKL. For the CDR3, the DNA is TGCGCCAGCAGCCAAGGGGGTACGAGCAATCAGCCCCAGCATTTT. Protein product: CASSQGGTSNQPQHF.

This clone is a singleton in its sample. This sequence joins TRBV4-1 and TRBJ2-4; unclear D gene. CDR3 size: 15 residues. CDR1 MGHRA and CDR2 YSYEKL come from the germline V gene. V lost 2 bases and J lost 0, with 8 bases in between. This chain's CDR3 is CASSQWALAKNIQYF. The DNA of the CDR3 is TGCGCCAGCAGCCAATGGGCCCTAGCCAAAAACATTCAGTACTTC.

CDR3 amino acids: CAWSAGRNTEAFF. DNA of the CDR3: TGTGCCTGGAGTGCAGGCAGGAACACTGAAGCTTTCTTT. The chain recombines TRBV30 with TRBJ1-1; no reliable D call. This CDR3 is 13 amino acids long. The V end lost 1 base, the J end lost 1 base, and 7 bases lay between the germline ends. Germline assignment: CDR1 GTSNPN and CDR2 SVGIG (reference sequence).

The chain recombines TRBV29-1 with TRBJ2-3; 10 nucleotides align to TRBD2. Germline values: CDR1 SQVTM, CDR2 ANQGSEA. The junction had 12 bases not matched to a gene; V was cut back by 2 bases and J by 4 bases. This CDR3 comprises 17 residues. The CDR3, as DNA: TGCAGCGTTGAAAAGCGAGGGAGCGGGGGGGCATCAGATACGCAGTATTTT. Residues: CSVEKRGSGGASDTQYF.

In its sample, this clone was seen a few times. The chain combines TRBV29-1 with TRBJ2-1, with a possible D match to TRBD2 (6 bases). The CDR3 is made up of 14 amino acids. Germline V gene sequence: CDR1 SQVTM, CDR2 ANQGSEA. CDR3 in amino acids: CSAGRTDSYNEQFF. The CDR3 nucleotides are TGCAGTGCTGGGAGGACGGACTCCTACAATGAGCAGTTCTTC.

The chain employs TRBV2 and TRBJ1-1; D gene uncertain. The CDR3 spans 14 residues. Trimming shortened V by 6 bases and J by 5 bases, and 16 bases separated the two germline ends. CDR1 is SNHLY, CDR2 FYNNEI, per germline. The CDR3 protein is CASREGGSVTEAFF. The DNA of the CDR3 is TGTGCCAGCAGGGAGGGTGGATCGGTAACTGAAGCTTTCTTT. The full variable domain, rest sourced from reference TRBV2 and TRBJ1-1, is EPEVTQTPSHQVTQMGQEVILRCVPISNHLYFYWYRQILGQKVEFLVSFYNNEISEKSEIFDDQFSVERPDGSNFTLKIRSTKLEDSAMYFCASREGGSVTEAFFGQGTRLTVV.

This clone was observed once. The rearrangement links TRBV6-1 to TRBJ1-5; D perhaps matches TRBD1 (6 bases). The germline CDR1 and CDR2 sequences are MNHNS and SASEGT. The CDR3 is 15 residues long. Trimming cost V 3 bases and J 1 base, with 10 bases left between them. The CDR3 protein is CASSDLGGSNQPQHF. Here the CDR3 DNA reads TGTGCCAGCAGTGATTTAGGGGGGAGCAATCAGCCCCAGCATTTT.

This chain joins TRBV27 and TRBJ2-6; no firm D call. With 3 bases removed from V and 7 bases from J, the gap between germline ends came to 7 bases. CDR1 MNHEY and CDR2 SMNVEV come from the germline V gene (reference sequence). There are 13 residues in the CDR3. CDR3 protein: CASSFQGANVLTF. In DNA form, the CDR3 reads TGTGCCAGCAGTTTTCAAGGAGCCAACGTCCTGACTTTC.